The table lists the clone carrying this T cell receptor beta chain with many counts. The antigen remains unidentified. This entry is derived from a study of identical twins. Findings and caveats of the study: Compared with models, monozygotic twins showed more out-of-frame TCR alpha sharing. Cross-sectional statistics underpinned the conclusions; the same donors were not followed. Insertions were reduced in abundant cord blood beta clonotypes but not in memory repertoires.

V dropped 2 bases and J dropped 8; count of bases not matched to a gene: 21. Germline loops: CDR1 ENHRY, CDR2 SYGVKD. The CDR3 length is 19 residues. Addition of a universal primer site occurred through template switching, and cDNA carried unique molecular identifiers. TCRdb reprocessed the 5' RACE reads via MiXCR and lists one record per CDR3 protein. The table shows a few hundred thousand distinct CDR3 sequences, with about 10% occurring only once. Sequenced material: memory T cells sorted from blood. The J gene is TRBJ2-3, the V gene TRBV10-3, with 8 positions matching TRBD2. This clonotype was sampled from a man aged 45-65 years in good health. CDR3 sequence (DNA): TGTGCCATCAGTGAGGTAACGGCCGGGACTAGAGACCACCGGGCTACGCAGTATTTT. Its protein product is CAISEVTAGTRDHRATQYF.